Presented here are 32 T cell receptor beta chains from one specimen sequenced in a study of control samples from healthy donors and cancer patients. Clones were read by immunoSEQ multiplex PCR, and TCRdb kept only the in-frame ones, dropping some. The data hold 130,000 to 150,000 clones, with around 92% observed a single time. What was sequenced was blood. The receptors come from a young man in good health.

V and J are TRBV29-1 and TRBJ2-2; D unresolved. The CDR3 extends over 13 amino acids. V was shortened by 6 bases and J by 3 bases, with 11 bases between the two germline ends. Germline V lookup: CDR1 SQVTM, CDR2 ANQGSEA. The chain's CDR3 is CSVWGTDTGELFF. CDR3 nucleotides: TGCAGCGTGTGGGGTACGGACACCGGGGAGCTGTTTTTT.

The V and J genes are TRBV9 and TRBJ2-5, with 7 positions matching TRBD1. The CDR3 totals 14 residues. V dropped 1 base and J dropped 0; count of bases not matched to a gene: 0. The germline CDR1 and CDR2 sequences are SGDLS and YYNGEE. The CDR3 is CASSVTGDQETQYF. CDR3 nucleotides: TGTGCCAGCAGCGTAACAGGGGACCAAGAGACCCAGTACTTC. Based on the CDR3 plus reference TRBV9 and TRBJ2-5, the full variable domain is DSGVTQTPKHLITATGQRVTLRCSPRSGDLSVYWYQQSLDQGLQFLIQYYNGEERAKGNILERFSAQQFPDLHSELNLSSLELGDSALYFCASSVTGDQETQYFGPGTRLLVL.

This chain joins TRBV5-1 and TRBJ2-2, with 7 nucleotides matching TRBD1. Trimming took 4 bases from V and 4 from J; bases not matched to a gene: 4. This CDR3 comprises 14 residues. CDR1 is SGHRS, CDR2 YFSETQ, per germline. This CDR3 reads CASSIDRATGELFF. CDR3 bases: TGCGCCAGCAGCATAGACAGGGCCACCGGGGAGCTGTTTTTT.

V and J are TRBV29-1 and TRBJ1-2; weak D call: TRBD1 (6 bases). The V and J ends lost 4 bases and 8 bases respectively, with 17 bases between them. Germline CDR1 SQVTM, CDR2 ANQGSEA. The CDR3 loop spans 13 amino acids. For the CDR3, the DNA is TGCAGCGTTGGCGCAGGGGCCCGCAGGGGCTACACCTTC. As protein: CSVGAGARRGYTF.

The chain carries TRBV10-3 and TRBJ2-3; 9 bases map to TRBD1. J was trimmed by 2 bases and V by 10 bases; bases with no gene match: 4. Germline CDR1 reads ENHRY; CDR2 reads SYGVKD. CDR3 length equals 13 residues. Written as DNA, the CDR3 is TGTGCCAACCGGGACAGGGACACAGATACGCAGTATTTT. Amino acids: CANRDRDTDTQYF.

The CDR3: CASSPRNTGNTEAFF. CDR3 nucleotides: TGTGCCAGCTCACCACGGAATACAGGGAACACTGAAGCTTTCTTT. V gene TRBV18 combines with J gene TRBJ1-1, with D perhaps TRBD1 (5 bases). Germline assignment: CDR1 KGHSH and CDR2 LQKENI. The CDR3 consists of 15 residues. Between the trimmed V and J ends, which lost 1 base and 1 base, there was a span of 10 bases.

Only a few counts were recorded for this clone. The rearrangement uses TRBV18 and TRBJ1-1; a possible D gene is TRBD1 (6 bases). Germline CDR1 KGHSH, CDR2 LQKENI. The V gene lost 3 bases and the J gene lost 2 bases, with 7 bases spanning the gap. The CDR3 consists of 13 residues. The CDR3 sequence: CASSPTGNTEAFF. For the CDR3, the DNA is TGTGCCAGCTCACCGACAGGCAACACTGAAGCTTTCTTT.

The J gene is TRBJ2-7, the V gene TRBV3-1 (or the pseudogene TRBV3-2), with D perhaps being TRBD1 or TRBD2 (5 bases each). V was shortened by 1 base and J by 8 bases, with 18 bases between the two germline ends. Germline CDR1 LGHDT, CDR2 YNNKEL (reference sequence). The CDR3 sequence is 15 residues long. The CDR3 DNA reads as TGTGCCAGCAGCCAAGGGCAGGGAGCTTTCGGCAAGCAGTACTTC. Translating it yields CASSQGQGAFGKQYF.

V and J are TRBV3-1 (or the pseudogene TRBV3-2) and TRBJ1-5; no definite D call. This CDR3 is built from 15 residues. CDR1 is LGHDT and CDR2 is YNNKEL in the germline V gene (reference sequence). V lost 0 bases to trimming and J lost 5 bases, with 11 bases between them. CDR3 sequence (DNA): TGTGCCAGCAGCCAAGATTCCCAAAGGGATCAGCCCCAGCATTTT. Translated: CASSQDSQRDQPQHF.

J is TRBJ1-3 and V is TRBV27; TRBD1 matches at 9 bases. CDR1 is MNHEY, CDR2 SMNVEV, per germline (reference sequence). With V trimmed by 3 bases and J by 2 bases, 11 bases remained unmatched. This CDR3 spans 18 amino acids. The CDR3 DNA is TGTGCCAGCAGTTTTCCCTCACAGGGGGCGATGACTGGAAACACCATATATTTT. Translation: CASSFPSQGAMTGNTIYF.

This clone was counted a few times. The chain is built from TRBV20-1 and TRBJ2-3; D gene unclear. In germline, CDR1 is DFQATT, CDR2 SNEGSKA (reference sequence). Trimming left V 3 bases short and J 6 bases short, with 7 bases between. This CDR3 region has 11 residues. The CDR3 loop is CSASGLDTQYF. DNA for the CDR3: TGCAGTGCTAGTGGGTTGGATACGCAGTATTTT.

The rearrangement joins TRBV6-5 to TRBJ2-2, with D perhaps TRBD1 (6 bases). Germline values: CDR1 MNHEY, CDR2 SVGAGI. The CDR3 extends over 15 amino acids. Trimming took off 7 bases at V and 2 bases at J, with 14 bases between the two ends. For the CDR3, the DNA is TGTGCCAGCACCTGGGAAGGGGGTAACACCGGGGAGCTGTTTTTT. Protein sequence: CASTWEGGNTGELFF.

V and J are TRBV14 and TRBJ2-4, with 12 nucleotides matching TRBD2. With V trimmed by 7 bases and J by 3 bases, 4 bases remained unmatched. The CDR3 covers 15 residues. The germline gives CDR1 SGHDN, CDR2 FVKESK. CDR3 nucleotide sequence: TGTGCCAGCAACCTAGCGGGGGGGAGCAAAAACATTCAGTACTTC. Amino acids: CASNLAGGSKNIQYF.

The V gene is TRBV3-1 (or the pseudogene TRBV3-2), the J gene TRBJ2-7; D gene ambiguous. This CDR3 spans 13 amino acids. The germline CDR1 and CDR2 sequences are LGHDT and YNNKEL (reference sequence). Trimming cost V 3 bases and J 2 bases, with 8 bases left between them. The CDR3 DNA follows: TGTGCCAGCAGCCACGGTACTCCCTACGAGCAGTACTTC. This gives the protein CASSHGTPYEQYF.

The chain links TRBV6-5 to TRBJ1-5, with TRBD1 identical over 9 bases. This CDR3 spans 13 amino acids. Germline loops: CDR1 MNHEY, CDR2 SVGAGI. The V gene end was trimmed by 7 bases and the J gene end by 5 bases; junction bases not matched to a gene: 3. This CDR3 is CASIGQGYQPQHF. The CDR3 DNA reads TGTGCCAGCATCGGACAGGGGTATCAGCCCCAGCATTTT.

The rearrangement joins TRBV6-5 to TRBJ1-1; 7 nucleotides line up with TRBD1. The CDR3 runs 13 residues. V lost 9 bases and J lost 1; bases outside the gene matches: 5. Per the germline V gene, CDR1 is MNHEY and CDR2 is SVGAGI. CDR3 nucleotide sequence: TGTGCCAGTAAGGGGGCCCGGAACACTGAAGCTTTCTTT. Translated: CASKGARNTEAFF.

CDR3 amino acids: CAWSYRGSAGELFF. The DNA for the CDR3 is TGTGCCTGGAGTTACAGGGGGTCGGCCGGGGAGCTGTTTTTT. V usage is TRBV30 and J usage is TRBJ2-2, with 8 bases lining up with TRBD1. There are 14 residues in the CDR3. Germline values: CDR1 GTSNPN, CDR2 SVGIG (reference sequence). Trimming at V came to 2 bases and at J to 6 bases, leaving 5 bases not matched to a gene.

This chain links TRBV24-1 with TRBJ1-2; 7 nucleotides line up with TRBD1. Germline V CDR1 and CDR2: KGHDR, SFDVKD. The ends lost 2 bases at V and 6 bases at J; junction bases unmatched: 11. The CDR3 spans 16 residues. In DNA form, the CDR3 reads TGTGCCACCAGTGATTACCCCCGGACAGGACGGGATGGCTACACCTTC. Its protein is CATSDYPRTGRDGYTF.

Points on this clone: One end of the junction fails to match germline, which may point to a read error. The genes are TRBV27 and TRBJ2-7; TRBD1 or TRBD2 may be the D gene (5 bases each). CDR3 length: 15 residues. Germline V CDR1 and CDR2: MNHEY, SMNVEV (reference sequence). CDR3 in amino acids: CASSLYRDGKYEQCF. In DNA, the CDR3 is TGTGCCAGCAGTTTATACCGGGACGGAAAATACGAGCAGTGCTTC.

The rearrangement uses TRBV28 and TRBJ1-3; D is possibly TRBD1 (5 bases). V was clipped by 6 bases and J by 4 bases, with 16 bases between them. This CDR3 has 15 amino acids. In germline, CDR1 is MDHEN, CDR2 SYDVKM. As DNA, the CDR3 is TGTGCCAGCAGCCTGGGGGGGTTACTCGGAAACACCATATATTTT. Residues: CASSLGGLLGNTIYF.

The DNA for the CDR3 is TGTGCCAGCAGTTACCCCGGGACCGTTGAAGCTTTCTTT. Amino acids: CASSYPGTVEAFF. The chain uses TRBV6-5 and TRBJ1-1; the D gene is possibly TRBD1 (5 bases). The length of the CDR3 is 13 residues. The ends were cut back, 2 bases at V and 7 bases at J, with 11 bases in the middle. CDR1 is MNHEY and CDR2 is SVGAGI in the germline V gene.

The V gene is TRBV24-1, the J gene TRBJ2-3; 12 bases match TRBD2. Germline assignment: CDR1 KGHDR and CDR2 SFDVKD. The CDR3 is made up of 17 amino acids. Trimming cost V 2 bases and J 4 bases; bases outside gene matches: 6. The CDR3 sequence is CATSDSPGLAGADTQYF. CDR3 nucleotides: TGTGCCACCAGTGATTCGCCGGGACTAGCGGGTGCAGATACGCAGTATTTT.

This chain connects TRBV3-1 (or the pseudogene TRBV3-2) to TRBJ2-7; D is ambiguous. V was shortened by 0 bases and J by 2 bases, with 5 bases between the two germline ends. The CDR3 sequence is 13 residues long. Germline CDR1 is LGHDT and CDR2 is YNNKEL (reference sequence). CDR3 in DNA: TGTGCCAGCAGCCAAGATAGGGCCTACGAGCAGTACTTC. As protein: CASSQDRAYEQYF.

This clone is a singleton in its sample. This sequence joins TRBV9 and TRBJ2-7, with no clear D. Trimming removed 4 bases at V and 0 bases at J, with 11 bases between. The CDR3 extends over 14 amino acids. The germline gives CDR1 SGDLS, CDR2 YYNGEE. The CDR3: CASSPGLSSYEQYF. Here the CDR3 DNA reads TGTGCCAGCAGCCCCGGCCTGAGCTCCTACGAGCAGTACTTC. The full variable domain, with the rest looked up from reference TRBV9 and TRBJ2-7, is DSGVTQTPKHLITATGQRVTLRCSPRSGDLSVYWYQQSLDQGLQFLIQYYNGEERAKGNILERFSAQQFPDLHSELNLSSLELGDSALYFCASSPGLSSYEQYFGPGTRLTVT.

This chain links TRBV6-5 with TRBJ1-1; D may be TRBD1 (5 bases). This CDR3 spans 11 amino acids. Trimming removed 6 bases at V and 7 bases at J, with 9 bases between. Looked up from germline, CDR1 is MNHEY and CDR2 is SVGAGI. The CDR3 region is CASRLDSEAFF. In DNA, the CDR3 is TGTGCCAGCAGGCTTGACAGTGAAGCTTTCTTT.

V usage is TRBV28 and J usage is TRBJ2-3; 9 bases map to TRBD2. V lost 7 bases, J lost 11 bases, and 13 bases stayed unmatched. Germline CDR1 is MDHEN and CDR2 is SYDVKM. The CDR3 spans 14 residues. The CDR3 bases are TGTGCCAGCAACTTAGGGGAACTAGCGGGTCAGCAGTATTTT. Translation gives CASNLGELAGQQYF. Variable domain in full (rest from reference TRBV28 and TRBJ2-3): DVKVTQSSRYLVKRTGEKVFLECVQDMDHENMFWYRQDPGLGLRLIYFSYDVKMKEKGDIPEGYSVSREKKERFSLILESASTNQTSMYLCASNLGELAGQQYFGPGTRLTVL.

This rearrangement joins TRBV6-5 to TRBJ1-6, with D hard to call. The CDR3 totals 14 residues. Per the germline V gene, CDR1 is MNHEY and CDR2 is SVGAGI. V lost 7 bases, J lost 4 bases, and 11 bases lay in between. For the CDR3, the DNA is TGTGCCAGCACTTCGGACCATTATAATTCACCCCTCCACTTT. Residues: CASTSDHYNSPLHF.

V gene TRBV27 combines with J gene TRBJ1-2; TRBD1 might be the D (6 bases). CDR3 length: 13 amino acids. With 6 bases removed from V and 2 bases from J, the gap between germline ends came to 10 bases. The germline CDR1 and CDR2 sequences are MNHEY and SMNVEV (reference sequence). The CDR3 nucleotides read TGTGCCAGCAGGCCCCAGGGGAACTATGGCTACACCTTC. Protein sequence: CASRPQGNYGYTF.

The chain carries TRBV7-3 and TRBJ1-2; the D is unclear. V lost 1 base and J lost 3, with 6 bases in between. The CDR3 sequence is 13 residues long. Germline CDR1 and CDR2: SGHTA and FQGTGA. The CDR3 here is CASSLNMYYGYTF. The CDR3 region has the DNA TGTGCCAGCAGCTTAAACATGTACTATGGCTACACCTTC.

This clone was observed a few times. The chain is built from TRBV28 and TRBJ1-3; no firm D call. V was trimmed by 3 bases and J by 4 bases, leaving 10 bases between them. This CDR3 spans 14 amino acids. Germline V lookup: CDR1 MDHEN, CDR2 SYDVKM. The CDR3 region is CASSFGRGGNTIYF. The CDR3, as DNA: TGTGCCAGCAGTTTCGGACGAGGGGGAAACACCATATATTTT.

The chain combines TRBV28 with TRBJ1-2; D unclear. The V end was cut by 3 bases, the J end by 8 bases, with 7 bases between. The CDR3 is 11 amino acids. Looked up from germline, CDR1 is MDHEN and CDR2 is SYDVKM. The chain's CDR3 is CASSFGTGYTF. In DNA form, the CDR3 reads TGTGCCAGCAGTTTTGGAACCGGCTACACCTTC.

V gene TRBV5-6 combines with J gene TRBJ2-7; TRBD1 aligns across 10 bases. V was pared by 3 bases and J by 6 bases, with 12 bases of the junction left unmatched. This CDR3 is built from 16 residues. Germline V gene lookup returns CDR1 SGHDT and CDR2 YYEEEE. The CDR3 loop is CASSSLLGTGELEQYF. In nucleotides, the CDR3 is TGTGCCAGCAGCTCTCTTTTAGGGACAGGGGAGCTCGAGCAGTACTTC. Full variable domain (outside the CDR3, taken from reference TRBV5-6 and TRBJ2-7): DAGVTQSPTHLIKTRGQQVTLRCSPKSGHDTVSWYQQALGQGPQFIFQYYEEEERQRGNFPDRFSGHQFPNYSSELNVNALLLGDSALYLCASSSLLGTGELEQYFGPGTRLTVT.